Listed below are T cell receptor beta chains from one sample, sequenced in a study of blood T cell repertoires in COVID-19. The table came from immunoSEQ multiplex PCR; TCRdb's copy has only in-frame clones and leaves some out. The data show 450,000 or so clones, with roughly 87% seen just once and approximately 0.55% held by the top ten. Sequencing was carried out using PBMCs or T cells enriched from blood (not recorded which). These receptors came from a man younger than 30 who had recovered from COVID-19. The CDR3 runs from the conserved cysteine through the conserved F or W. The D gene is left open where the match is weak. Clone sizes are given selectively: once, few, many, or a class where the clone is expanded.

j_call,clone_size,d_call,v_call,cdr3_nt,cdr3_aa
TRBJ1-1,.,.,TRBV5-5,TGTGCCAGCAGCTTGAACCCGGCTGAAGCTTTCTTT,CASSLNPAEAFF
TRBJ2-1,.,TRBD1,TRBV6-5,TGTGCCAGCGAGGACAGGGGCGGGGGCAATGAGCAGTTCTTC,CASEDRGGGNEQFF
TRBJ1-3,.,TRBD1,TRBV7-6,TGTGCCAGCAGCCCGGGGACAGGCCCTGGAAACACCATATATTTT,CASSPGTGPGNTIYF
TRBJ1-6,.,.,TRBV6-5,TGTGCCAGCAGGGGCGGGACGGCCAATTCGCCCCTCCACTTT,CASRGGTANSPLHF
TRBJ2-7,.,.,TRBV7-9,TGTGCCAGCAGCTTAGGTAGCGGATCCTACGAGCAGTACTTC,CASSLGSGSYEQYF
TRBJ1-5,.,.,TRBV3-1/TRBV3-2,TGTGCCAGCAGCCAGGGGACAAGTGGAAATCAGCCCCAGCATTTT,CASSQGTSGNQPQHF
TRBJ1-1,.,.,TRBV27,TGTGCCAGCAGTGTTTTCGTAAACACTGAAGCTTTCTTT,CASSVFVNTEAFF
TRBJ2-2,.,TRBD2,TRBV11-3,TGTGCCAGCACCATCTGGCAGGGAGGGTACACCGGGGAGCTGTTTTTT,CASTIWQGGYTGELFF
TRBJ1-1,.,TRBD1,TRBV4-1,TGCGCCAGCAGCCGACAGGGCCTGGACACTGAAGCTTTCTTT,CASSRQGLDTEAFF
TRBJ2-2,.,.,TRBV19,TGTGCCAGTCGGGGGGCCGGCACCGGGGAGCTGTTTTTT,CASRGAGTGELFF
TRBJ2-2,.,.,TRBV5-1,TGCGCCAGCAGCCCGGACGGAGGCGGGGAGCTGTTTTTT,CASSPDGGGELFF
TRBJ2-1,.,.,TRBV27,TGTGCCAGCAGTGCCTCAGGGGGAGGTTACAATGAGCAGTTCTTC,CASSASGGGYNEQFF
TRBJ2-7,.,.,TRBV5-6,TGTGCCAGCAGCGCGGGCCCTACCTACGAGCAGTACTTC,CASSAGPTYEQYF
TRBJ1-5,.,.,TRBV11-2,TGTGCCAGCAGCCGAGGGTATAATCAGCCCCAGCATTTT,CASSRGYNQPQHF
TRBJ2-7,.,.,TRBV5-4,TGTGCCAGCAGCTTCGGACAGACACCTCTCAGGGACTTC,CASSFGQTPLRDF
TRBJ1-2,.,TRBD1,TRBV19,TGTGCCAGTAGTGGCCGGGACAGGGGTGGCTATGGCTACACCTTC,CASSGRDRGGYGYTF
TRBJ1-4,.,.,TRBV11-2,TGTGCCAGCAGCTTAGTTGTTCGGACAGCGACGAACAGGCGGGAAAAACTGTTTTTT,CASSLVVRTATNRREKLFF
TRBJ2-7,.,.,TRBV18,TGTGCCAGCTCACCTACAGGGGAGGCCTACGAGCAGTACTTC,CASSPTGEAYEQYF
TRBJ1-6,.,.,TRBV11-3,TGTGCCAGCAGACAAACAGGGCTCTTATTAAATTCACCCCTCCACTTT,CASRQTGLLLNSPLHF
TRBJ1-2,.,.,TRBV19,TGTGCCAGTAACAAGAACTACCGGGACACGACGCGTGGCTACACCTTC,CASNKNYRDTTRGYTF
TRBJ1-2,once,TRBD1,TRBV2,TGTGCCAGCAGTGAAGGAGGGGGCAGTAACTATGGCTACACCTTC,CASSEGGGSNYGYTF
TRBJ2-7,.,.,TRBV28,TGTGCCAGCAGTAGAGCCCACGAGCAGTACTTC,CASSRAHEQYF
TRBJ1-1,.,.,TRBV27,TGTGCCAGCAGTTTAGTCCCCACAGGAAACACTGAAGCTTTCTTT,CASSLVPTGNTEAFF
TRBJ2-1,.,.,TRBV30,TGTGCCTGGCTGGCCGACAATGAGCAGTTCTTC,CAWLADNEQFF
TRBJ2-1,.,TRBD2,TRBV7-3,TGTGCCAGCAGCCGAGGGACTAGCGGGAGAGTGGCCAATGAGCAGTTCTTC,CASSRGTSGRVANEQFF
TRBJ2-3,once,TRBD2,TRBV28,TGTGCCACCAATCGCGGGGGGGGCACAGATACGCAGTATTTT,CATNRGGGTDTQYF
TRBJ1-1,.,TRBD1,TRBV5-5,TGTGCCAGCAGCCCGACAGGGGGTTGGGTCACTGAAGCTTTCTTT,CASSPTGGWVTEAFF
TRBJ2-5,.,.,TRBV11-2,TGTGCCAGCGCTGGGGCTTTTCAAGAGACCCAGTACTTC,CASAGAFQETQYF
TRBJ1-3,.,TRBD1,TRBV28,TGTGCCAGCAGACCAGGGGGCGCTGATGGAAACACCATATATTTT,CASRPGGADGNTIYF
TRBJ2-2,.,.,TRBV9,TGTGCCAGCAGCGTAGTTCAGGGCTCCACCGGGGAGCTGTTTTTT,CASSVVQGSTGELFF
TRBJ1-6,.,.,TRBV13,TGTGCCAGCAGCTTAAATGAGTATTCACCCCTCCACTTT,CASSLNEYSPLHF
TRBJ2-2,.,TRBD2,TRBV11-2,TGTGCCAGCAGTTCGACTAGCGGGAGATTCGGGGAGCTGTTTTTT,CASSSTSGRFGELFF
TRBJ1-2,.,TRBD1,TRBV28,TGTGCCAGCAGTTTTAGGGACAGGGGGGTAGCTAACTATGGCTACACCTTC,CASSFRDRGVANYGYTF
TRBJ1-2,once,.,TRBV28,TGTGCCAGCAGGGGCCAGGCGAACTATGGCTACACCTTC,CASRGQANYGYTF
TRBJ1-5,.,.,TRBV3-1/TRBV3-2,TGTGCCAGCAGGCCGATGGCGCCCCAGCATTTT,CASRPMAPQHF
TRBJ2-7,.,TRBD2,TRBV7-8,TGTGCCAGCAGCACCGGGACTAGTGCGCAGTACTTC,CASSTGTSAQYF
TRBJ2-7,.,.,TRBV2,TGTGCCAGCAGTGAAGCGCTTGGAGGGGCGTCCTACGAGCAGTACTTC,CASSEALGGASYEQYF
TRBJ2-1,once,TRBD2,TRBV7-6,TGTGCCAGCAGCCCCGGGACTAGCGGTGGGAATGAGCAGTTCTTC,CASSPGTSGGNEQFF
TRBJ1-4,.,TRBD1,TRBV30,TGTGCCTGGAGTACAGGGGCAACTAATGAAAAACTGTTTTTT,CAWSTGATNEKLFF
TRBJ2-3,.,TRBD2,TRBV18,TGTGCCAGCTCACCGCCTACTAGCGGGAGGGCCCCAGATACGCAGTATTTT,CASSPPTSGRAPDTQYF
TRBJ1-5,once,TRBD1,TRBV4-1,TGCGCCAGCAGCCTCACTACAGGGGTTGGCAATCAGCCCCAGCATTTT,CASSLTTGVGNQPQHF
TRBJ2-1,.,TRBD2,TRBV3-1/TRBV3-2,TGTGCCAGCAGCCAGGGACTAGCGGCATCCTACAATGAGCAGTTCTTC,CASSQGLAASYNEQFF
TRBJ2-5,.,TRBD1,TRBV10-3,TGTGCCATCAGAAGTGACAGGGGCGGAGAGACCCAGTACTTC,CAIRSDRGGETQYF
TRBJ2-2,.,TRBD2,TRBV11-1,TGTGCCAGCAGCCAGGGAGGGTTTATGGCCGGGGAGCTGTTTTTT,CASSQGGFMAGELFF
TRBJ1-1,.,.,TRBV30,TGTGCCTGGAGTGTACAGGACAACACTGAAGCTTTCTTT,CAWSVQDNTEAFF
TRBJ2-3,.,TRBD2,TRBV5-4,TGTGCCGGTGGGACTAGCGGAGCGTCAGATACGCAGTATTTT,CAGGTSGASDTQYF
TRBJ2-7,.,TRBD2,TRBV27,TGTGCCAGCAGTGCGGGACTAGCGGGAGGGCCCTCCCGTGACGAGCAGTACTTC,CASSAGLAGGPSRDEQYF
TRBJ1-2,.,.,TRBV27,TGTGCCAGCAGTATCGGGGGGAACTATGGCTACACCTTC,CASSIGGNYGYTF
TRBJ1-2,.,.,TRBV5-1,TGCGCCAGCAGCTTGCGTATAGGAGCTAACTATGGCTACACCTTC,CASSLRIGANYGYTF
TRBJ1-2,.,.,TRBV20-1,TGCAGTGCCAGACTGCGTCAAGGCTACACCTTC,CSARLRQGYTF
TRBJ2-7,once,.,TRBV6-2/TRBV6-3,TGTGCCAGCAGTTATTCGGCAGGGGAAAGGTACGAGCAGTACTTC,CASSYSAGERYEQYF
TRBJ2-7,.,TRBD2,TRBV5-1,TGCGCCAGCAGTTTCCTCAGCGGGGATCACTACGAGCAGTACTTC,CASSFLSGDHYEQYF
TRBJ1-2,.,.,TRBV30,TGTGCCTGGAGTGTGGCGGGAAATTTCGGCTACACCTTC,CAWSVAGNFGYTF
TRBJ1-1,.,.,TRBV6-5,TGTGCCAGCAGTTACTCGAGTGGAGGGCTGCAAGCTTTCTTT,CASSYSSGGLQAFF
TRBJ2-1,.,TRBD2,TRBV18,TGTGCCAGCTCACCAAAACAGGTGCCAGCGGGAGTACAGTTCTTC,CASSPKQVPAGVQFF
TRBJ1-2,few,.,TRBV27,TGTGCCAGCAGGAGAGGTGGAAACTATGGCTACACCTTC,CASRRGGNYGYTF
TRBJ1-4,.,TRBD1,TRBV2,TGTGCCAGCCGATATCAGGGGGCCAAGGAAAAACTGTTTTTT,CASRYQGAKEKLFF